This is a list of T cell receptor beta chains from one sample in a study of shared T cell receptors in the human thymus. Assay used: immunoSEQ multiplex PCR; TCRdb lists only in-frame clones, some missing. This sample has 700,000 or so clones; approximately 83% occur once, and the top ten carry about 0.011%. These same data were also listed under a study on human thymus T cells.

The sample taken for sequencing was thymocytes. The origin of the receptors is a girl younger than two with a congenital heart defect. Each CDR3 is given with its conserved first and last residue. The D gene is left open where the match is weak. Only part of the rows carry a size: once, few, many, or a class if the clone is expanded.

few	TRBV19	TRBJ2-7	.	TGTGCCAGTAGTATAGTAGGAGGGGCCTACGAGCAGTACTTC	CASSIVGGAYEQYF
.	TRBV6-5	TRBJ1-1	.	TGTGCCAGCACCGTGGACAGGAACACTGAAGCTTTCTTT	CASTVDRNTEAFF
.	TRBV20-1	TRBJ2-1	.	TGCAGTGCTTCTTCAGGGGATGAGCAGTTCTTC	CSASSGDEQFF
.	TRBV10-3	TRBJ2-1	.	TGTGCCATCAGTGGTTTTCGTCGGTATAATCTCTCCTACAATGAGCAGTTCTTC	CAISGFRRYNLSYNEQFF
.	TRBV5-5	TRBJ1-1	.	TGTGCCAGCAGTCCAACGGACAGCAACACTGAAGCTTTCTTT	CASSPTDSNTEAFF
once	TRBV27	TRBJ1-2	.	TGTGCCAGCAGTGAAAGAAAAAACCCCGGGGGGGGAGAGGATGGCTACACCTTC	CASSERKNPGGGEDGYTF
once	TRBV2	TRBJ1-1	TRBD1	TGTGCCAGCAGTGAAGCGCTTCAGGGGGAGACGGGCGTGAACACTGAAGCTTTCTTT	CASSEALQGETGVNTEAFF
.	TRBV18	TRBJ1-1	.	TGTGCCAGCTCACCCAAGAGGAACACTGAAGCTTTCTTT	CASSPKRNTEAFF
.	TRBV30	TRBJ1-3	.	TGTGCCTGGAGTAGGGACACAAGCTCTGGAAACACCATATATTTT	CAWSRDTSSGNTIYF
.	TRBV7-9	TRBJ2-1	TRBD2	TGTGCCAGCAGCTGGGGAGGGCGCAATGAGCAGTTCTTC	CASSWGGRNEQFF
.	TRBV11-2	TRBJ2-3	.	TGTGCCAGCAGCCCCCCGGGGGAGCCTAGCACAGATACGCAGTATTTT	CASSPPGEPSTDTQYF
.	TRBV10-2	TRBJ2-5	.	TGCGCCAGCAGTGAGAGCGCAGAGGAGACCCAGTACTTC	CASSESAEETQYF
.	TRBV6-1	TRBJ2-3	TRBD2	TGTGCCAGCAGTGTGAGGGGACTAGCGGACCTGACAGATACGCAGTATTTT	CASSVRGLADLTDTQYF
.	TRBV5-6	TRBJ2-7	.	TGTGCCAGCAGCTCAAACTACGAGCAGTACTTC	CASSSNYEQYF
.	TRBV15	TRBJ2-3	TRBD1	TGTGCCACCAGCAGAGCGGACAGGGGTGCAGATACGCAGTATTTT	CATSRADRGADTQYF
few	TRBV30	TRBJ1-1	TRBD1	TGTGCCTGGATATCTGGCGGACAGGGGACTGAAGCTTTCTTT	CAWISGGQGTEAFF
.	TRBV10-3	TRBJ2-5	.	TGTGCCATCAGTGAGTCGGGTGCTAGCAGAGAGACCCAGTACTTC	CAISESGASRETQYF
.	TRBV5-6	TRBJ2-2	TRBD1	TGTGCCAGCAGCGTTGGGGAGACCGGGACAGTGACCCTCATCGGGGAGCTGTTTTTT	CASSVGETGTVTLIGELFF
.	TRBV27	TRBJ2-4	.	TGTGCCAGCAGTCCGCCAACATCAGCCAAAAACATTCAGTACTTC	CASSPPTSAKNIQYF
.	TRBV13	TRBJ2-5	TRBD2	TGTGCCAGCAGCTCCCAGACTAGCGGGGGGCATTGGGAGACCCAGTACTTC	CASSSQTSGGHWETQYF
.	TRBV9	TRBJ1-4	TRBD1	TGTGCCAGCAGCGTAGAGGGACAGGGGAAATCGGAAAAACTGTTTTTT	CASSVEGQGKSEKLFF
.	TRBV6-5	TRBJ2-2	TRBD1	TGTGCCAGCAGAGACGGACAGGGTAACACCGGGGAGCTGTTTTTT	CASRDGQGNTGELFF
.	TRBV7-6	TRBJ2-7	TRBD1	TGTGCCAGCAGCTTAGGGGGGACAGGGGGACCCTACGAGCAGTACTTC	CASSLGGTGGPYEQYF
.	TRBV27	TRBJ1-5	.	TGTGCCAGCAGTTTAACAGGCCAAGGGCAGCCCCAGCATTTT	CASSLTGQGQPQHF
.	TRBV21-1	TRBJ2-5	.	TGTGCCAGCGAGGCCCAGTACTTC	CASEAQYF
.	TRBV5-1	TRBJ1-1	TRBD1	TGCGCCAGCAGGGGGACAGCGAAGAACACTGAAGCTTTCTTT	CASRGTAKNTEAFF
.	TRBV19	TRBJ1-1	.	TGTGCCAGTACGGGTCCTGGTCTCAGGAACACTGAAGCTTTCTTT	CASTGPGLRNTEAFF
few	TRBV6-1	TRBJ2-5	TRBD1	TGTGCCAGCAGTGGAACGGACAGGGTCGAAGAGACCCAGTACTTC	CASSGTDRVEETQYF
.	TRBV9	TRBJ1-2	.	TGTGCCAGCAGCGTTTCGAACTATGGCTACACCTTC	CASSVSNYGYTF
.	TRBV27	TRBJ2-3	.	TGTGCCAGCACCAATGGAGGGAGGAGCACAGATACGCAGTATTTT	CASTNGGRSTDTQYF
.	TRBV27	TRBJ1-2	.	TGTGCCAGCAGTTTAGTTAGCGGCACTGTAACGGGAGTTGATTGTGGCTACACCTTC	CASSLVSGTVTGVDCGYTF
.	TRBV7-9	TRBJ2-3	TRBD1	TGTGCCAGCAGCTTAGCACCGACAGGGGCCCCGATAAGCACAGATACGCAGTATTTT	CASSLAPTGAPISTDTQYF
.	TRBV27	TRBJ1-1	TRBD1	TGTGCCAGCAGTTTACGGTCAGGGGGCAACACTGAAGCTTTCTTT	CASSLRSGGNTEAFF
.	TRBV10-1	TRBJ2-7	.	TGCGCCAGCAGTGGGAAGGACAGCGTTTCTCCTTACGAGCAGTACTTC	CASSGKDSVSPYEQYF
once	TRBV19	TRBJ1-2	TRBD1	TGTGCCAGTAGTATAGTTGGGACAGGGGGGGAAGCTAACTATGGCTACACCTTC	CASSIVGTGGEANYGYTF
.	TRBV9	TRBJ1-2	.	TGTGCCAGCAGCCCCGGGGCAGGGGTCGCCATAGAATATATTGGCTACACCTTC	CASSPGAGVAIEYIGYTF